This T cell receptor beta chain was captured by sequencing in a study of sequential checkpoint blockade in melanoma. On the study more broadly: Randomization was 1:1 between first-line nivolumab→ipilimumab and ipilimumab→nivolumab. Each arm's sequence ended with maintenance nivolumab.

With V trimmed by 3 bases and J by 5 bases, 6 bases remained unmatched. Germline V gene lookup returns CDR1 SEHNR and CDR2 FQNEAQ (reference sequence). The length of the CDR3 is 15 residues. As for treatment: randomized to nivolumab then ipilimumab (arm A) or the reverse (arm B). The table came from immunoSEQ multiplex PCR; TCRdb's copy has only in-frame clones and leaves some out. This sample has approximately 12,000 clones, with approximately 80% found just once. The TCR comes from a human donor with melanoma. V is TRBV7-9 and J is TRBJ2-1; 8 bases are shared with TRBD2. The sample here was CD8+ T cells sorted from blood (inferred from file names), taken from a patient given nivolumab and ipilimumab in sequence. CDR3 coding DNA: TGTGCCAGCAGCTTCTCGGGGGGGTGGGACAATGAGCAGTTCTTC. Amino acids: CASSFSGGWDNEQFF.